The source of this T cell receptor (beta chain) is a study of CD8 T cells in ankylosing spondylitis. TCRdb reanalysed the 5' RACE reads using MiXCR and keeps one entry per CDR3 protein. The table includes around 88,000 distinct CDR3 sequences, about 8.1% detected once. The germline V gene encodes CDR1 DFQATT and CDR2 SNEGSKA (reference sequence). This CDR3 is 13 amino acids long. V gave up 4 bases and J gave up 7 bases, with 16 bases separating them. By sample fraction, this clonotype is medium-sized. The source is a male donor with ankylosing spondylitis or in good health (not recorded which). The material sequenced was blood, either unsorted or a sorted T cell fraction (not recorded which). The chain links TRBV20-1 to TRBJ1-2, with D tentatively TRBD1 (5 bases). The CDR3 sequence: CSAKGQLYAGYTF. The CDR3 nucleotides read TGCAGTGCTAAGGGGCAGCTCTACGCTGGCTACACCTTC.